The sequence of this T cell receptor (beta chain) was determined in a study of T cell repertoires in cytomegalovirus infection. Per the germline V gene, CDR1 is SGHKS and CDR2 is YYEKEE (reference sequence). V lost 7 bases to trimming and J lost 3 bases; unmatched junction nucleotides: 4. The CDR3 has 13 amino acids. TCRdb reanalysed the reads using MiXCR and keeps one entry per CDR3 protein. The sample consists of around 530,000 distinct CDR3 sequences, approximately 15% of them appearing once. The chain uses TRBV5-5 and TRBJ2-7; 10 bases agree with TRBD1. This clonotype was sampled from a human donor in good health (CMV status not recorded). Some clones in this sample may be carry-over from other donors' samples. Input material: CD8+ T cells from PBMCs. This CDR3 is CASGTGAIYEQYF. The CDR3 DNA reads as TGTGCCAGCGGGACAGGGGCAATCTACGAGCAGTACTTC. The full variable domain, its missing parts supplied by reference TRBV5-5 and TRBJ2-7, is DAGVTQSPTHLIKTRGQQVTLRCSPISGHKSVSWYQQVLGQGPQFIFQYYEKEERGRGNFPDRFSARQFPNYSSELNVNALLLGDSALYLCASGTGAIYEQYFGPGTRLTVT.